This T cell receptor beta chain derives from a study of shared clonotypes between healthy human individuals. The study, taken as a whole, reports: A limitation of the genetic and exposure-history diversity represented arose from few donors. Sequencing depth was expected to influence donor clonotype sharing.

The method was immunoSEQ multiplex PCR; TCRdb's version includes in-frame clones alone and lacks a portion of them. The sample has roughly 490,000 clones; 70% to 85% are singletons. To note about this clone: Its antigen is unidentified.

The CDR3 covers 12 residues. Germline V gives CDR1 SGHAT, CDR2 FQNNGV. Trimming stripped 4 bases from V and 4 bases from J, with 8 bases between. V gene TRBV11-2 combines with J gene TRBJ2-7, with D maybe TRBD1 (6 bases). The sequenced sample consisted of PBMCs. The clonotype was recovered from a woman between 40 and 55 years old in good health. Some clones in this sample may be carry-over from other donors' samples. CDR3 coding DNA: TGTGCCAGCAGCTGGCAGGGGTACGAGCAGTACTTC. This gives the protein CASSWQGYEQYF. Variable domain in full (rest from reference TRBV11-2 and TRBJ2-7): EAGVAQSPRYKIIEKRQSVAFWCNPISGHATLYWYQQILGQGPKLLIQFQNNGVVDDSQLPKDRFSAERLKGVDSTLKIQPAKLEDSAVYLCASSWQGYEQYFGPGTRLTVT.